This T cell receptor (beta chain) emerged from a study of CD8 T cells in Susac syndrome. Study context: Active disease was present in about 6 of the sequenced Susac syndrome patients, whereas roughly 8 of them were in remission. The Susac syndrome patients were therapy-naive, on corticosteroids, or on intravenous immunoglobulin alone at blood draw.

Patients with Susac syndrome showed fulfilment of recently defined diagnostic criteria for definite or probable disease. Reverse transcription of roughly 0.45 to 1 ug RNA used random hexamers. Amplification of TCR beta CDR3 used immunoSEQ multiplex PCR across 54 Vbeta and 13 Jbeta. In TCRdb, the immunoSEQ multiplex PCR reads were re-called with MiXCR into one record per CDR3 protein. The sample consists of under 200,000 distinct CDR3 sequences, 94% of them appearing once. V was trimmed by 4 bases and J by 6 bases, leaving 10 bases between them. CDR3 length: 13 amino acids. From germline, CDR1 is LNHDA and CDR2 SQIVND (reference sequence).

This chain uses TRBV19 with TRBJ2-1; D gene uncertain. The clonotype comes from a human donor with Susac syndrome. The source material was CD4+ T cells from PBMCs. The CDR3 DNA follows: TGTGCCAGTAGTACAGATCATCCCAATGAGCAGTTCTTC. Its protein is CASSTDHPNEQFF.